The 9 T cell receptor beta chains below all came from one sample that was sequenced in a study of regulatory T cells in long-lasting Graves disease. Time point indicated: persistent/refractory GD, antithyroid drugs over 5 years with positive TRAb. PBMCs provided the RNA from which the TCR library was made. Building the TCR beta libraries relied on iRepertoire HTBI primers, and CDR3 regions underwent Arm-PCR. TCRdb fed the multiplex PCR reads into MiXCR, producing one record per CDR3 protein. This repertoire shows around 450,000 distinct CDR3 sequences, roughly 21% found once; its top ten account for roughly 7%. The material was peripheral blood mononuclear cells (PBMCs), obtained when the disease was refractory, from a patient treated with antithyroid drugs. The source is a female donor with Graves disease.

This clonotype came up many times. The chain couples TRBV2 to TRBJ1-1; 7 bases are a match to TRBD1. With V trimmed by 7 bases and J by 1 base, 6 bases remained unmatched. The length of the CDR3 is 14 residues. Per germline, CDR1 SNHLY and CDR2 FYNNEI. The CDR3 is CASTRTGRNTEAFF. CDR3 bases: TGTGCCAGCACCAGGACAGGCCGGAACACTGAAGCTTTCTTT.

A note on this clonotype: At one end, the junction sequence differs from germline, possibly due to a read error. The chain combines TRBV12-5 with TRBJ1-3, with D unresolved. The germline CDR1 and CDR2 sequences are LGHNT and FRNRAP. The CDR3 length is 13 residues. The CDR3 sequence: CASGAASRNTIYF. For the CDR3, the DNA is TGTGCTAGTGGGGCAGCCTCTCGAAACACCATATATTTT.

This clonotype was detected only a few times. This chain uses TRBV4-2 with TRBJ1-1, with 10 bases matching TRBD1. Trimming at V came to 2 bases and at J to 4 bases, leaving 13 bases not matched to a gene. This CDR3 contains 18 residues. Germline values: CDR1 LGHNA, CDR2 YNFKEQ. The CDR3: CASSQPLDRGGLGTEAFF. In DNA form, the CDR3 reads TGTGCCAGCAGCCAACCCTTGGACAGGGGGGGCCTGGGCACTGAAGCTTTCTTT.

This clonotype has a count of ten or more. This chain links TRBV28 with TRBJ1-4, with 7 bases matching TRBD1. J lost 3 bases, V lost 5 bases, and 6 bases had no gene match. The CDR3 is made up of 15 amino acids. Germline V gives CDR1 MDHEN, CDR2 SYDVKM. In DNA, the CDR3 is TGTGCCAGCAGTGCTTTACAGGGGTCTAATGAAAAACTGTTTTTT. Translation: CASSALQGSNEKLFF.

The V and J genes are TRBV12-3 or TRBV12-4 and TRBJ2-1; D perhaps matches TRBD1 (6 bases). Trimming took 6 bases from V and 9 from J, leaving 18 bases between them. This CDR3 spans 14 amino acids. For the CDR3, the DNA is TGTGCCAGCAGAGACGGGACAAAGAGCCCTGAGCAGTTCTTC. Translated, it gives CASRDGTKSPEQFF.

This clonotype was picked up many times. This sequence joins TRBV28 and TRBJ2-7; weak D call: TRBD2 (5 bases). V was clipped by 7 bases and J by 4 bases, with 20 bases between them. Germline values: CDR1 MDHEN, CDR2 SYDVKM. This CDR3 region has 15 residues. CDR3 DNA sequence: TGTGCCAGCAACCGTATAGGAGGTCTAATATACGAGCAGTACTTC. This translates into CASNRIGGLIYEQYF.

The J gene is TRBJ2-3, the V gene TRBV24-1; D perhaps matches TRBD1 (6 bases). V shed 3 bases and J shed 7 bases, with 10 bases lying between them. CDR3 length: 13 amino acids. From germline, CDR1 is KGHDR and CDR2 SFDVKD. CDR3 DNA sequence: TGTGCCACCAGTGATGCACAGGGATATACGCAGTATTTT. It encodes CATSDAQGYTQYF.

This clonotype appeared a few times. As DNA, the CDR3 is TGTGCCTGGGGCAGGGGGCTGGGCACTGAAGCTTTCTTT. Protein sequence: CAWGRGLGTEAFF. This chain uses TRBV30 with TRBJ1-1; 8 nucleotides line up with TRBD1. V gave up 5 bases and J gave up 4 bases; unmatched junction bases: 6. CDR1 is GTSNPN and CDR2 is SVGIG in the germline V gene (reference sequence). The CDR3 sequence is 13 residues long.

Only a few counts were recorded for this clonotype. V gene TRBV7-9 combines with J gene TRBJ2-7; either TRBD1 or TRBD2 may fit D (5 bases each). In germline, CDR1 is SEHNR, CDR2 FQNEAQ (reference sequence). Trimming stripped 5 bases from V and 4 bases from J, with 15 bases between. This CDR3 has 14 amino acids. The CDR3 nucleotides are TGTGCCAGCAGCCAGACGGGACGGCTGTACGAGCAGTACTTC. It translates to CASSQTGRLYEQYF.